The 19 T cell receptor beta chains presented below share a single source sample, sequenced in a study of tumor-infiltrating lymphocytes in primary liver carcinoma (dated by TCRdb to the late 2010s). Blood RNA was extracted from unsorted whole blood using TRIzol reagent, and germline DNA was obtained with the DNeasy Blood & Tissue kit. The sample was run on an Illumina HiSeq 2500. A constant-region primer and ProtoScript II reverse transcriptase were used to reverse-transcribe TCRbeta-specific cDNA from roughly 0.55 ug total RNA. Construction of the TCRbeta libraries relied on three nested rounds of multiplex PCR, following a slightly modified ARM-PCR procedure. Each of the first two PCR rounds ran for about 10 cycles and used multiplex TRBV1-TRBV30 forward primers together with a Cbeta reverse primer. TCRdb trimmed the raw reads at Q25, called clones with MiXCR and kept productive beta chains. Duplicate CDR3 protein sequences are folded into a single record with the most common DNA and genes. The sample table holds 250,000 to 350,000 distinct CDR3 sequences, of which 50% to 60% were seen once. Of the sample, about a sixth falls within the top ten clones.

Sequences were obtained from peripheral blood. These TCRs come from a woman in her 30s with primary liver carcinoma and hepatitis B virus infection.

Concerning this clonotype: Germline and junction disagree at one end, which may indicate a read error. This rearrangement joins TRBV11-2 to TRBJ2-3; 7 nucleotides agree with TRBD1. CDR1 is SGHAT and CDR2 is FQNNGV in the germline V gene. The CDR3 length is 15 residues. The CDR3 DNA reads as TGTACCAGCAGCTTAGGGGGCCGCGTGACGGATACGCATTATTTT. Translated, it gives CTSSLGGRVTDTHYF.

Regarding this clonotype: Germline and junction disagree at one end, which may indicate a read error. The CDR3: CTSSSSSDGMEKQFF. In DNA, the CDR3 is TGTACCAGCTCGAGTTCCAGCGACGGAATGGAGAAGCAGTTCTTC. The rearrangement links TRBV9 to TRBJ2-1, with D unresolved. Germline V CDR1 and CDR2: SGDLS, YYNGEE. The CDR3 has 15 amino acids. The full variable domain, with the rest looked up from reference TRBV9 and TRBJ2-1, is DSGVTQTPKHLITATGQRVTLRCSPRSGDLSVYWYQQSLDQGLQFLIQYYNGEERAKGNILERFSAQQFPDLHSELNLSSLELGDSALYFCTSSSSSDGMEKQFFGPGTRLTVL.

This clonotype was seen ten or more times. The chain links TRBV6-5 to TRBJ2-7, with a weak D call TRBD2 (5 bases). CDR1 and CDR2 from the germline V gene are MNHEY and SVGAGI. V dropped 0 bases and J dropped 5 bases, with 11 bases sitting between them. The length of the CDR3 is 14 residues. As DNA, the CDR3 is TGTGCCAGCAGTTACTCGCGGGTCGTGGACGAGCAGTACTTC. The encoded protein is CASSYSRVVDEQYF.

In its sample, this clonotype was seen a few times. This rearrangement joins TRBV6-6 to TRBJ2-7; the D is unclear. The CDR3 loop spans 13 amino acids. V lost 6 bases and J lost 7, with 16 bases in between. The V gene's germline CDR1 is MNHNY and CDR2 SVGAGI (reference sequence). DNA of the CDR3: TGTGCCAGCAGGGAAGGAAGCTACGCTGAGCAGTACTTC. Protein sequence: CASREGSYAEQYF.

The CDR3 nucleotides read TGCAGCGTTGGGGCGGGCCCGTCTAGCGCAGATACGCAGTATTTT. Its translation: CSVGAGPSSADTQYF. V gene TRBV29-1 combines with J gene TRBJ2-3; tentative D call: TRBD2 (6 bases). CDR3 size: 15 residues. From germline, CDR1 is SQVTM and CDR2 ANQGSEA. Between the trimmed V and J ends, which lost 4 bases and 4 bases, there was a span of 18 bases.

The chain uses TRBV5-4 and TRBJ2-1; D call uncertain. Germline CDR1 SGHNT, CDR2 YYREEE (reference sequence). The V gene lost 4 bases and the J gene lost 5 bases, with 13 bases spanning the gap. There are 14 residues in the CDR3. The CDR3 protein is CASSPRPGNNEQFF. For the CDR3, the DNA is TGTGCCAGCAGCCCCCGTCCTGGCAACAATGAGCAGTTCTTC.

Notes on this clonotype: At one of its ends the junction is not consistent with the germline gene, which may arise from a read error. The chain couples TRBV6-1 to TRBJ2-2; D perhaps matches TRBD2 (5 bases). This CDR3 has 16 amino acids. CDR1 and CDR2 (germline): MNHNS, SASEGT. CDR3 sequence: CANSDRGGANTGELFF. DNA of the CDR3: TGTGCCAACAGTGACCGTGGAGGAGCGAACACCGGGGAGCTGTTTTTT.

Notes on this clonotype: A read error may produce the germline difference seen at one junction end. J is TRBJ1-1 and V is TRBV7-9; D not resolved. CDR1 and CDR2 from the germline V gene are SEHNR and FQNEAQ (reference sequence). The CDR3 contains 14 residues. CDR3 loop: CTSSPAPLNTEAFF. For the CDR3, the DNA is TGTACCAGCAGCCCCGCGCCGTTGAACACTGAAGCTTTCTTT.

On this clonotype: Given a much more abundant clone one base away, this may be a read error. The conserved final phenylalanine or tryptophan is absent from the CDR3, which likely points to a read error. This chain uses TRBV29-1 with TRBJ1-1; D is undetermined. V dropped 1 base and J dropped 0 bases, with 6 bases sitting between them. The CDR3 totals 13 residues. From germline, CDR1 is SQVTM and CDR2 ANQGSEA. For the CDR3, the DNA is TGCAGCGTTGAAGGCCAGTTGAACACTGAAGCTTTCTCT. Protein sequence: CSVEGQLNTEAFS.

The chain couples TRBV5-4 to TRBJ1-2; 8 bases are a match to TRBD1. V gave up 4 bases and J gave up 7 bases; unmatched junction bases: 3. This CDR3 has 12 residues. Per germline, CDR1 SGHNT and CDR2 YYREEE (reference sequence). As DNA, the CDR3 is TGTGCCAGCAGCGGGGGACAGGCTGGCTACACCTTC. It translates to CASSGGQAGYTF.

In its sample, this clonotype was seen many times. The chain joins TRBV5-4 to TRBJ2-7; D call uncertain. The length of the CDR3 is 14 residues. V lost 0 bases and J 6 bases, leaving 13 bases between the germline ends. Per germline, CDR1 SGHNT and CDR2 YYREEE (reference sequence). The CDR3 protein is CASSLGPPGSEQYF. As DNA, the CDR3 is TGTGCCAGCAGCTTGGGACCTCCCGGGTCCGAGCAGTACTTC. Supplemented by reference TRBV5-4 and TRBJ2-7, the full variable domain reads ETGVTQSPTHLIKTRGQQVTLRCSSQSGHNTVSWYQQALGQGPQFIFQYYREEENGRGNFPPRFSGLQFPNYSSELNVNALELDDSALYLCASSLGPPGSEQYFGPGTRLTVT.

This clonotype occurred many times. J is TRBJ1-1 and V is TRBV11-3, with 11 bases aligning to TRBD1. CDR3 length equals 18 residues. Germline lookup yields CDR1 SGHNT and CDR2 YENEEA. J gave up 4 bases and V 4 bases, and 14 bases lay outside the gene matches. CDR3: CASSSRDRGAIRGTEAFF. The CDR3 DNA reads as TGTGCCAGCAGCTCACGGGACAGGGGGGCCATCCGAGGCACTGAAGCTTTCTTT.

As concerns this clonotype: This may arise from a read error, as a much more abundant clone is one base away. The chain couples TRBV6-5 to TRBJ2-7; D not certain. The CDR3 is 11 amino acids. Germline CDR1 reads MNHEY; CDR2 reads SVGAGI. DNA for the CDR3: TGTGCCAACAGTTCGCTGTGGGAGCAGTACTTC. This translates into CANSSLWEQYF.

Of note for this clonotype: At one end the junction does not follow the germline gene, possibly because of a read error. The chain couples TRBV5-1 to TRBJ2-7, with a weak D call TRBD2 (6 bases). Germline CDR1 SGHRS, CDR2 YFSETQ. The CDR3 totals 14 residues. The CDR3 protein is CASSMRLETYEHYF. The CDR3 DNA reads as TGCGCCAGCAGCATGAGACTAGAAACCTACGAGCACTACTTC.

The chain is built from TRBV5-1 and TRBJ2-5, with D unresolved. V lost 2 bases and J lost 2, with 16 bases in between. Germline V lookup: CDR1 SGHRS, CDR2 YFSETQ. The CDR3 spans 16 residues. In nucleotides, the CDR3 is TGCGCCAGCAGCTTCCAAACGACGACGCGGCAAGAGACCCAGTACTTC. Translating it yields CASSFQTTTRQETQYF.

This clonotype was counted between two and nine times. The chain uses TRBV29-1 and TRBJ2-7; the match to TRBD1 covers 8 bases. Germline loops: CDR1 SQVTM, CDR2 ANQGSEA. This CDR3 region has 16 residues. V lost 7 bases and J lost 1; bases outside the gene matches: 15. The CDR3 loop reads CSAMLQGRGLSYEQYF. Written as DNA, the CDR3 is TGCAGCGCCATGCTTCAAGGCAGGGGGCTTTCCTACGAGCAGTACTTC.

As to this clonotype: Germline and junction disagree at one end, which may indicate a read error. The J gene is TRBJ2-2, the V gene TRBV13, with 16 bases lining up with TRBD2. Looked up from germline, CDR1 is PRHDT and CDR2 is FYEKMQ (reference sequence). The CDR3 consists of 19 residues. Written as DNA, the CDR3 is TGTGCCAGCAGCTCCCAGGGACTAGCGGGAGGGCCTGACACCGAGGAGCTGTTTTTT. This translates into CASSSQGLAGGPDTEELFF.

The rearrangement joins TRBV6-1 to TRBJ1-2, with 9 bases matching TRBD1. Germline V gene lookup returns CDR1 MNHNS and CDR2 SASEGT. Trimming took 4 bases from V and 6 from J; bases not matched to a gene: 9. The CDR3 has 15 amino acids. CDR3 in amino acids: CASSVGPTGGDGYTF. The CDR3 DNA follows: TGTGCCAGCAGTGTGGGACCGACAGGGGGAGATGGCTACACCTTC.

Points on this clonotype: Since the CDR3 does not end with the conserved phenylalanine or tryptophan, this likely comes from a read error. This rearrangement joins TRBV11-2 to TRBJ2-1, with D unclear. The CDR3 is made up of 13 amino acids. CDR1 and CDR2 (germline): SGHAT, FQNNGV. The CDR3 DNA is TGTACCAGCAGCCCACCAACTATCAATGAGCAGTTCTCC. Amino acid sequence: CTSSPPTINEQFS.